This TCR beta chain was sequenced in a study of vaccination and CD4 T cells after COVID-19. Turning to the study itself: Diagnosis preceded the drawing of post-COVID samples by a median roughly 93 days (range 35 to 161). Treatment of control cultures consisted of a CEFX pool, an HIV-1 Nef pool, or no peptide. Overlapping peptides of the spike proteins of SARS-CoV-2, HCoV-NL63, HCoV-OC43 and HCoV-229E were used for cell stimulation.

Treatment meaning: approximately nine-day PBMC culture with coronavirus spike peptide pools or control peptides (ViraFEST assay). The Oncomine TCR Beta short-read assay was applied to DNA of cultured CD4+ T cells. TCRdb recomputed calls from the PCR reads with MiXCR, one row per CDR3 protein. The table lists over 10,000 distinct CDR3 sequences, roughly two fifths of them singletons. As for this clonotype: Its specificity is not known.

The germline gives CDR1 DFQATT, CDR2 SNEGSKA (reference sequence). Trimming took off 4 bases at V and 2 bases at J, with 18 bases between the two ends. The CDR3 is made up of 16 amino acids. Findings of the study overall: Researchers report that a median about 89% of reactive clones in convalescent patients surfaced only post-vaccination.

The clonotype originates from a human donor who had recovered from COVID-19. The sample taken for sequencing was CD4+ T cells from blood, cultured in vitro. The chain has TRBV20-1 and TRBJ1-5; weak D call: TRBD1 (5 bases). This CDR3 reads CSATERGRWGNQPQHF. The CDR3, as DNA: TGCAGTGCTACGGAACGGGGGAGATGGGGCAATCAGCCCCAGCATTTT.